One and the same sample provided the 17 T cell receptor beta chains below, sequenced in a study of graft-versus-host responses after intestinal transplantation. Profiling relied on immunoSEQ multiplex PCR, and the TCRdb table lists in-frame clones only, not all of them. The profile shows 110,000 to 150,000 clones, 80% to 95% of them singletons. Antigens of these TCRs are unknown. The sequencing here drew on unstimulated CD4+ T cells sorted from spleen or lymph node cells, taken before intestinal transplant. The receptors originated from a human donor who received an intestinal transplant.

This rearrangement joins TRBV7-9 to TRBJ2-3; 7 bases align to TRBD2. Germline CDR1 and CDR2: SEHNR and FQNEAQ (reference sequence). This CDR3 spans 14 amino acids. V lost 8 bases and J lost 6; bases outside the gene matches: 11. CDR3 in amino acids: CASSLGREKDTQYF. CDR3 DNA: TGTGCCAGCTCCCTTGGGCGGGAGAAGGATACGCAGTATTTT.

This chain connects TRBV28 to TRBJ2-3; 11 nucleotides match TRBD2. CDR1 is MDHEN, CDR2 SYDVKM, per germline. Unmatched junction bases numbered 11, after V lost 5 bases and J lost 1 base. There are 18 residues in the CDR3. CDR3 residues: CASSTTYSGRGGTDTQYF. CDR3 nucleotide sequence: TGTGCCAGCAGTACCACCTATAGCGGGAGGGGTGGCACAGATACGCAGTATTTT.

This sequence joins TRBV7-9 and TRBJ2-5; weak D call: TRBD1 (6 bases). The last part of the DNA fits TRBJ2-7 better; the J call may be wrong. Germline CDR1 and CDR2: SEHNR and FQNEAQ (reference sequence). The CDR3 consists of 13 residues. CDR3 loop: CASSLGAPYEQYF. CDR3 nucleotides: TGTGCCAGCAGCTTGGGGGCCCCCTACGAGCAGTACTTC.

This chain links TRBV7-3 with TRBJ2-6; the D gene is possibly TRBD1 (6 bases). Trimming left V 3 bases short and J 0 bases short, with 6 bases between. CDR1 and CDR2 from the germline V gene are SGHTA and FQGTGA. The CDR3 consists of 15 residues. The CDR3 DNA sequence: TGTGCCAGCAGCTTGGGACACTCTGGGGCCAACGTCCTGACTTTC. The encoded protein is CASSLGHSGANVLTF.

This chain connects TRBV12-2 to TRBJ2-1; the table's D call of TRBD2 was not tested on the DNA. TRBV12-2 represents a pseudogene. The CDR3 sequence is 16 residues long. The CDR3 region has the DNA TGTGCAAGTCGCTTAGCGCCGACTAGCGGGAAGGATGAGCAGTTCTTC. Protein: CASRLAPTSGKDEQFF.

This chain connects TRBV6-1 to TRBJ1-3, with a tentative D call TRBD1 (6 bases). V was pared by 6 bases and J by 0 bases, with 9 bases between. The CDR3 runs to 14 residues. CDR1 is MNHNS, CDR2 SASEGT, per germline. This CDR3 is CASRRQDSGNTIYF. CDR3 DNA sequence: TGTGCCAGCAGAAGACAGGACTCTGGAAACACCATATATTTT.

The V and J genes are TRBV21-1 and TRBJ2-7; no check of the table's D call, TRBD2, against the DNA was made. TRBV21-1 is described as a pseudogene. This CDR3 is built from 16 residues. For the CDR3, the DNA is TGTGCCAGCAGCAAAGCTGGACGACGGGAAGCCTACGAGCAGTACTTC. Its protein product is CASSKAGRREAYEQYF.

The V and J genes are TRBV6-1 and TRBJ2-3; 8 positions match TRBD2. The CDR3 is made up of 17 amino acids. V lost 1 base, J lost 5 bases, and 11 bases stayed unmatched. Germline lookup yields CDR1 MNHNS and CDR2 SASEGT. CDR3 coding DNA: TGTGCCAGCAGTGAAGTGCTCGGGAGGGCCCGAGGAGATACGCAGTATTTT. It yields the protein CASSEVLGRARGDTQYF.

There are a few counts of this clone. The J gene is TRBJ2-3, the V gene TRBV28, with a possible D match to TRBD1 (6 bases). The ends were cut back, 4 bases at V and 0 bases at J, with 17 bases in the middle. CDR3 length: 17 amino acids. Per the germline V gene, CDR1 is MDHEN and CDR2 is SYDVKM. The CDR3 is CASSSGRGAYSTDTQYF. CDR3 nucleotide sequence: TGTGCCAGCAGTTCAGGCAGGGGAGCTTATAGCACAGATACGCAGTATTTT.

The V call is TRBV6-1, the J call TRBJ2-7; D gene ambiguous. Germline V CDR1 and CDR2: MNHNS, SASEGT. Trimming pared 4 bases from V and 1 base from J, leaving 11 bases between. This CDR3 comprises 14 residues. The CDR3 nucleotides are TGTGCCAGCAGTGCAACTGGTATTTCCTACGAGCAGTACTTC. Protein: CASSATGISYEQYF.

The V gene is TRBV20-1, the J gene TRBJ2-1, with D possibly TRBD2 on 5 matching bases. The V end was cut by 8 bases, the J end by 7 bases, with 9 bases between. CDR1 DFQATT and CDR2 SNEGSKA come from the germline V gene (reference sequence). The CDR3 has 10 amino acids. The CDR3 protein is CSPRENEQFF. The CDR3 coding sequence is TGCAGTCCGAGGGAGAATGAGCAGTTCTTC.

For the CDR3, the DNA is TGTGCCAGCAGCTTCACAGGGATGGGTGAAGCTTTCTTT. Translated: CASSFTGMGEAFF. V gene TRBV7-9 combines with J gene TRBJ1-1; a possible D gene is TRBD1 (6 bases). V gave up 3 bases and J gave up 7 bases, with 12 bases separating them. The CDR3 runs 13 residues. The germline CDR1 and CDR2 sequences are SEHNR and FQNEAQ (reference sequence). The variable domain in full, with the rest retrieved from reference TRBV7-9 and TRBJ1-1, is DTGVSQNPRHKITKRGQNVTFRCDPISEHNRLYWYRQTLGQGPEFLTYFQNEAQLEKSRLLSDRFSAERPKGSFSTLEIQRTEQGDSAMYLCASSFTGMGEAFFGQGTRLTVV.

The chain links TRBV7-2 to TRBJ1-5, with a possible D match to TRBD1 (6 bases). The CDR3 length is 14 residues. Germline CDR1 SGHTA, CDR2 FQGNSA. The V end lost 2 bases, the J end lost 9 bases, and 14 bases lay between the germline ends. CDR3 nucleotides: TGTGCCAGCAGCTTAACAGGGATGGGAGGGCCCCAGCATTTT. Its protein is CASSLTGMGGPQHF.

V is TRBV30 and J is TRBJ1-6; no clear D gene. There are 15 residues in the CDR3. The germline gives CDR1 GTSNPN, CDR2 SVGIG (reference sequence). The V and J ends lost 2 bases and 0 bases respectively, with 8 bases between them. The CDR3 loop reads CAWSLGSSYNSPLHF. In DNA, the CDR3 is TGTGCCTGGAGTTTAGGGAGCTCCTATAATTCACCCCTCCACTTT.

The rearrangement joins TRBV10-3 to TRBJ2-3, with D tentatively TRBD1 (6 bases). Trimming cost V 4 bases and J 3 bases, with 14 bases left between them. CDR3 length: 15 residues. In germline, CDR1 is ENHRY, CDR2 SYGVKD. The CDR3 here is CAISGVGQYTDTQYF. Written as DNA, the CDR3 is TGTGCCATCAGTGGTGTTGGACAGTATACAGATACGCAGTATTTT.

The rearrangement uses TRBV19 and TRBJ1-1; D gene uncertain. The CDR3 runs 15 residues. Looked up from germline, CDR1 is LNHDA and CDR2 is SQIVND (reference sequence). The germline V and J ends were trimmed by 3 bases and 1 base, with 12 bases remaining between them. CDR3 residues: CASSMGLERNTEAFF. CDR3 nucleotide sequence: TGTGCCAGTAGTATGGGGTTGGAGAGGAACACTGAAGCTTTCTTT.

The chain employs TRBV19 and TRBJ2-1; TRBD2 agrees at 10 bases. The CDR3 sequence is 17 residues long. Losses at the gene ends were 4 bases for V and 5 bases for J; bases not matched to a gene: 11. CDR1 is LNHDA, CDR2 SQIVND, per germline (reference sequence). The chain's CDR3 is CASSKRTSGGLNNEQFF. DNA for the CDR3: TGTGCCAGTAGTAAACGGACTAGCGGTGGTCTGAACAATGAGCAGTTCTTC.